What follows are 8 T cell receptor beta chains derived from one specimen sequenced in a study of blood T cell repertoires in COVID-19. Profiled with immunoSEQ multiplex PCR; TCRdb holds only in-frame clones, not every one. The repertoire includes about 300,000 clones, more than 75% of them detected once, and around 1.5% sits in the top ten. Sample: peripheral blood. The origin of the receptors is a woman between 50 and 59 years old with acute or convalescent COVID-19.

The chain is built from TRBV6-2 or TRBV6-3 and TRBJ2-7; 7 bases map to TRBD1. Germline trimming cut 1 base from V and 1 base from J; bases unmatched to any gene: 7. Germline CDR1 and CDR2: MNHEY and SVGEGT. The CDR3 sequence is 16 residues long. The CDR3 loop reads CASSYWSTGNSYEQYF. DNA for the CDR3: TGTGCCAGCAGTTACTGGTCGACAGGGAATTCCTACGAGCAGTACTTC.

The V and J genes are TRBV28 and TRBJ1-2; 7 nucleotides align to TRBD1. With V trimmed by 7 bases and J by 2 bases, 7 bases remained unmatched. CDR3 size: 14 residues. Germline assignment: CDR1 MDHEN and CDR2 SYDVKM. The CDR3 coding sequence is TGTGCCAGCACCACCGGGACAGCCAACTATGGCTACACCTTC. Translation: CASTTGTANYGYTF.

The V and J genes are TRBV5-1 and TRBJ2-5; 10 nucleotides agree with TRBD1. The ends lost 4 bases at V and 5 bases at J; junction bases unmatched: 11. The germline V gene encodes CDR1 SGHRS and CDR2 YFSETQ. This CDR3 comprises 16 residues. This chain's CDR3 is CASSRSGQGGLETQYF. CDR3 coding DNA: TGCGCCAGCAGCCGATCCGGACAGGGGGGTTTGGAGACCCAGTACTTC.

CDR3 in amino acids: CASSELAGVWGTDTQYF. In DNA form, the CDR3 reads TGTGCCAGCAGTGAACTAGCGGGAGTTTGGGGCACAGATACGCAGTATTTT. The V gene is TRBV2, the J gene TRBJ2-3, with 10 bases that match TRBD2. The CDR3 is 17 residues long. The ends lost 2 bases at V and 1 base at J; junction bases unmatched: 6. Germline V gene sequence: CDR1 SNHLY, CDR2 FYNNEI.

V gene TRBV12-3 or TRBV12-4 combines with J gene TRBJ1-2; D possibly corresponds to TRBD1 (6 bases). The CDR3 consists of 12 residues. The V end lost 1 base, the J end lost 8 bases, and 8 bases lay between the germline ends. As DNA, the CDR3 is TGTGCCAGCAGTTTAGATCAGGGGGGCTACACCTTC. This codes for CASSLDQGGYTF.

This chain connects TRBV4-2 to TRBJ2-1; 14 nucleotides match TRBD2. The CDR3 spans 16 residues. Germline V gene lookup returns CDR1 LGHNA and CDR2 YNFKEQ. J lost 5 bases, V lost 2 bases, and 2 bases had no gene match. The CDR3 bases are TGTGCCAGCAGCCAAACGGGACTAGCGGGAGACAATGAGCAGTTCTTC. Its translation is CASSQTGLAGDNEQFF.

The chain carries TRBV29-1 and TRBJ2-5; no firm D call. This CDR3 is built from 13 residues. Germline values: CDR1 SQVTM, CDR2 ANQGSEA. V lost 4 bases, J lost 7 bases, and 16 bases lay in between. The CDR3 bases are TGCAGCGTTGTCCGTACCCTTTACGGGACCCAGTACTTC. It encodes CSVVRTLYGTQYF.

V gene TRBV28 combines with J gene TRBJ2-1, with D possibly TRBD1 on 5 matching bases. The germline CDR1 and CDR2 sequences are MDHEN and SYDVKM. V was cut by 3 bases and J by 9 bases, with 9 bases left in between. This CDR3 has 12 amino acids. CDR3 amino acids: CASSLLGAEQFF. The DNA of the CDR3 is TGTGCCAGCAGTTTGCTAGGGGCTGAGCAGTTCTTC.